One and the same sample provided the 21 T cell receptor beta chains below, sequenced in a study of OX40 agonist ivuxolimab in advanced cancers. Data came from immunoSEQ multiplex PCR; TCRdb stores just in-frame clones and leaves some out. The sample holds about 45,000 clones, roughly 86% seen once. The sample in question was CD4+ or CD8+ T cells sorted from blood, obtained in a trial of the OX40 agonist ivuxolimab. Every receptor here comes from an adult with an advanced solid tumor such as melanoma, head and neck, liver or kidney cancer.

The chain couples TRBV5-1 to TRBJ2-3, with 11 bases that match TRBD2. The CDR3 has 16 amino acids. The ends lost 4 bases at V and 2 bases at J; junction bases unmatched: 6. Germline CDR1 SGHRS, CDR2 YFSETQ. CDR3 nucleotide sequence: TGCGCCAGCAGCCTCGGGACTAGCGGAGTCACAGATACGCAGTATTTT. Protein product: CASSLGTSGVTDTQYF.

The J gene is TRBJ2-7, the V gene TRBV30; D is perhaps TRBD2 (5 bases). The CDR3 has 13 amino acids. Trimming pared 2 bases from V and 1 base from J, leaving 9 bases between. Germline V gene lookup returns CDR1 GTSNPN and CDR2 SVGIG (reference sequence). The CDR3 reads CAWSWRRSYEQYF. CDR3 nucleotides: TGTGCCTGGAGTTGGCGGAGGTCCTACGAGCAGTACTTC.

J is TRBJ2-3 and V is TRBV19; TRBD2 agrees at 13 bases. CDR3 length: 14 amino acids. Germline trimming cut 10 bases from V and 6 bases from J; bases unmatched to any gene: 7. Germline CDR1 is LNHDA and CDR2 is SQIVND (reference sequence). The CDR3 sequence: CATRETSGRDTQYF. The CDR3 DNA sequence: TGTGCCACCAGGGAGACTAGCGGGAGGGATACGCAGTATTTT.

The rearrangement uses TRBV7-2 and TRBJ2-5, with a weak D call TRBD1 (5 bases). The V end was cut by 3 bases, the J end by 4 bases, with 12 bases between. This CDR3 is 14 amino acids long. Germline CDR1 is SGHTA and CDR2 is FQGNSA. In DNA form, the CDR3 reads TGTGCCAGCAGCTTGGGGCCCGCTTTAGAGACCCAGTACTTC. This encodes CASSLGPALETQYF.

V usage is TRBV28 and J usage is TRBJ2-7, with a tentative D call TRBD1 (5 bases). With 6 bases removed from V and 9 bases from J, the gap between germline ends came to 15 bases. Germline V lookup: CDR1 MDHEN, CDR2 SYDVKM. CDR3 length: 12 residues. In DNA form, the CDR3 reads TGTGCCAGCAGGGGGCCCGGAAGGGCGCAGTACTTC. Translation: CASRGPGRAQYF.

The genes are TRBV19 and TRBJ1-2; TRBD1 agrees at 7 bases. V was clipped by 5 bases and J by 5 bases; unmatched bases: 8. This CDR3 comprises 14 residues. In germline, CDR1 is LNHDA, CDR2 SQIVND (reference sequence). CDR3 residues: CASSQLQGMYGYTF. CDR3 in DNA: TGTGCCAGTAGTCAGTTACAGGGGATGTATGGCTACACCTTC.

The rearrangement uses TRBV19 and TRBJ2-1; no reliable D call. This CDR3 contains 15 residues. Trimming cost V 0 bases and J 0 bases, with 6 bases left between them. The V gene's germline CDR1 is LNHDA and CDR2 SQIVND (reference sequence). CDR3 DNA: TGTGCCAGTAGTATAGACGCGGTCTCCTACAATGAGCAGTTCTTC. It yields the protein CASSIDAVSYNEQFF.

This clone has only one observation. The chain employs TRBV18 and TRBJ1-1; no clear D. The germline V gene encodes CDR1 KGHSH and CDR2 LQKENI. V shed 1 base and J shed 1 base, with 19 bases lying between them. The CDR3 has 18 residues. The CDR3 region is CASSPQGMPLGRNTEAFF. DNA of the CDR3: TGTGCCAGCTCACCACAGGGAATGCCCCTCGGAAGGAACACTGAAGCTTTCTTT.

The CDR3 sequence is CASGLVLPGAEETQYF. CDR3 in DNA: TGTGCTAGTGGTTTGGTACTCCCAGGGGCTGAGGAGACCCAGTACTTC. This chain uses TRBV12-5 with TRBJ2-5; a weak D match, TRBD1 (6 bases). Germline-derived CDR1 and CDR2 are LGHNT and FRNRAP. There are 16 residues in the CDR3. V dropped 0 bases and J dropped 5 bases, with 16 bases sitting between them. Based on the CDR3 plus reference TRBV12-5 and TRBJ2-5, the full variable domain is DARVTQTPRHKVTEMGQEVTMRCQPILGHNTVFWYRQTMMQGLELLAYFRNRAPLDDSGMPKDRFSAEMPDATLATLKIQPSEPRDSAVYFCASGLVLPGAEETQYFGPGTRLLVL.

The V gene is TRBV9, the J gene TRBJ2-5, with a tentative D call TRBD2 (6 bases). Germline assignment: CDR1 SGDLS and CDR2 YYNGEE. V lost 6 bases and J lost 5, with 14 bases in between. This CDR3 has 13 amino acids. The CDR3 loop is CASTAGRVETQYF. The CDR3 region has the DNA TGTGCCAGCACGGCGGGAAGGGTGGAGACCCAGTACTTC. Drawing the rest from reference TRBV9 and TRBJ2-5, the complete variable domain is DSGVTQTPKHLITATGQRVTLRCSPRSGDLSVYWYQQSLDQGLQFLIQYYNGEERAKGNILERFSAQQFPDLHSELNLSSLELGDSALYFCASTAGRVETQYFGPGTRLLVL.

This clone appeared a few times. This sequence joins TRBV28 and TRBJ2-3, with D possibly matching TRBD2 (6 bases). Trimming took off 1 base at V and 3 bases at J, with 14 bases between the two ends. Germline assignment: CDR1 MDHEN and CDR2 SYDVKM. The CDR3 runs 16 residues. The CDR3 bases are TGTGCCAGCAGTTTATTCGGGGGTAGGGTTACAGATACGCAGTATTTT. Its translation: CASSLFGGRVTDTQYF. Combining the CDR3 with reference TRBV28 and TRBJ2-3 gives the whole variable domain DVKVTQSSRYLVKRTGEKVFLECVQDMDHENMFWYRQDPGLGLRLIYFSYDVKMKEKGDIPEGYSVSREKKERFSLILESASTNQTSMYLCASSLFGGRVTDTQYFGPGTRLTVL.

The rearrangement uses TRBV28 and TRBJ1-1, with TRBD1 identical over 7 bases. The V gene's germline CDR1 is MDHEN and CDR2 SYDVKM. The CDR3 runs 17 residues. Trimming took 6 bases from V and 1 from J; bases not matched to a gene: 14. The CDR3 region is CASSTMEGAFRNTEAFF. CDR3 DNA sequence: TGTGCCAGCAGCACGATGGAGGGGGCGTTCCGGAACACTGAAGCTTTCTTT.

V is TRBV28 and J is TRBJ2-3; 10 bases align to TRBD1. The CDR3 is 13 residues long. Trimming at V came to 10 bases and at J to 3 bases, leaving 4 bases not matched to a gene. In germline, CDR1 is MDHEN, CDR2 SYDVKM. CDR3 sequence: CATGTGDTDTQYF. CDR3 nucleotide sequence: TGTGCCACCGGGACAGGGGATACAGATACGCAGTATTTT.

The V and J genes are TRBV5-5 and TRBJ2-3, with D perhaps matching TRBD1 or TRBD2 (5 bases each). The germline V gene encodes CDR1 SGHKS and CDR2 YYEKEE (reference sequence). V lost 3 bases and J lost 0, with 14 bases in between. The CDR3 runs 16 residues. The CDR3 bases are TGTGCCAGCAGCTCCTCGAGGGGAGCTAGCACAGATACGCAGTATTTT. Its translation is CASSSSRGASTDTQYF. Filled out from reference TRBV5-5 and TRBJ2-3, the complete variable domain reads DAGVTQSPTHLIKTRGQQVTLRCSPISGHKSVSWYQQVLGQGPQFIFQYYEKEERGRGNFPDRFSARQFPNYSSELNVNALLLGDSALYLCASSSSRGASTDTQYFGPGTRLTVL.

This rearrangement joins TRBV10-3 to TRBJ1-5; D is unclear. From germline, CDR1 is ENHRY and CDR2 SYGVKD. The V gene lost 4 bases and the J gene lost 4 bases, with 11 bases spanning the gap. The CDR3 has 14 residues. The CDR3 sequence: CAISADGSNQPQHF. The CDR3 DNA reads TGTGCCATCAGTGCGGACGGGTCTAATCAGCCCCAGCATTTT.

The rearrangement uses TRBV5-4 and TRBJ2-1; 7 nucleotides line up with TRBD2. This CDR3 region has 15 residues. Looked up from germline, CDR1 is SGHNT and CDR2 is YYREEE (reference sequence). The V and J ends lost 0 bases and 7 bases, in that order; junction bases with no gene match: 7. CDR3 in amino acids: CASSLGGGPRNEQFF. CDR3 sequence (DNA): TGTGCCAGCAGCTTGGGGGGAGGGCCAAGGAATGAGCAGTTCTTC.

The chain couples TRBV29-1 to TRBJ1-1; D gene uncertain. Looked up from germline, CDR1 is SQVTM and CDR2 is ANQGSEA. V was shortened by 4 bases and J by 10 bases, with 13 bases between the two germline ends. The CDR3 runs 11 residues. The DNA for the CDR3 is TGCAGCGTTGTTTCGGGCGGAGGAGCTTTCTTT. Protein sequence: CSVVSGGGAFF.

The chain has TRBV5-6 and TRBJ2-2; perhaps TRBD2 as D (6 bases). The CDR3 extends over 17 amino acids. With 4 bases removed from V and 3 bases from J, the gap between germline ends came to 19 bases. The germline CDR1 and CDR2 sequences are SGHDT and YYEEEE. DNA for the CDR3: TGTGCCAGCAGCCATCCGGGAGTACTAGGGGACACCGGGGAGCTGTTTTTT. It specifies CASSHPGVLGDTGELFF.

CDR3 residues: CASSQGRGQSTDTQYF. CDR3 bases: TGCGCCAGCAGCCAAGGGAGGGGGCAGAGCACAGATACGCAGTATTTT. The chain recombines TRBV4-3 with TRBJ2-3, with a weak D call TRBD1 (7 bases). The CDR3 has 16 residues. Germline CDR1 is LGHNA and CDR2 is YSLEER. V lost 1 base and J 0 bases, leaving 11 bases between the germline ends.

The gene calls are TRBV6-1 and TRBJ2-7; 9 bases fit TRBD2. There are 14 residues in the CDR3. The germline gives CDR1 MNHNS, CDR2 SASEGT. Trimming removed 6 bases from V and 3 bases from J; junction bases left unmatched: 6. CDR3 sequence reads: CASRGAGGDYEQYF. CDR3 sequence (DNA): TGTGCCAGCAGAGGAGCGGGAGGCGACTACGAGCAGTACTTC.

This clone was detected a few times. The gene calls are TRBV19 and TRBJ2-2; unclear D gene. Germline V gene data show CDR1 as LNHDA and CDR2 as SQIVND (reference sequence). Trimming left V 5 bases short and J 1 base short, with 8 bases between. The CDR3 contains 14 residues. CDR3 nucleotide sequence: TGTGCCAGTAGTGGCAGACTGAACACCGGGGAGCTGTTTTTT. Its protein product is CASSGRLNTGELFF.